Below are 14 T cell receptor beta chains sequenced from a single sample in a study of blood T cell repertoires in COVID-19. Sequencing used immunoSEQ multiplex PCR; TCRdb keeps in-frame clones, though not all of them. This sample carries 200,000 to 250,000 clones, about 82% of them seen once, and the ten largest clones take 5.5% to 6%. The specimen was peripheral blood. The receptors shown here come from an elderly woman with COVID-19, enrolled during active disease.

The J gene is TRBJ1-1, the V gene TRBV7-2; a weak D match, TRBD1 (5 bases). CDR1 SGHTA and CDR2 FQGNSA come from the germline V gene. This CDR3 region has 17 residues. Deletions cut 4 bases from V and 1 base from J, with 19 bases between. The DNA for the CDR3 is TGTGCCAGCAGCTCACCAACCGGGACTTTAGCGAACACTGAAGCTTTCTTT. Its protein is CASSSPTGTLANTEAFF.

This chain connects TRBV7-6 to TRBJ1-1; D may be TRBD1 (5 bases). The CDR3 sequence is 14 residues long. Per germline, CDR1 SGHVS and CDR2 FNYEAQ. With 6 bases removed from V and 4 bases from J, the gap between germline ends came to 15 bases. The CDR3 DNA is TGTGCCAGCAGGGCAGTCGGGGGAACCACTGAAGCTTTCTTT. Its translation is CASRAVGGTTEAFF. Drawing the rest from reference TRBV7-6 and TRBJ1-1, the complete variable domain is GAGVSQSPRYKVTKRGQDVALRCDPISGHVSLYWYRQALGQGPEFLTYFNYEAQQDKSGLPNDRFSAERPEGSISTLTIQRTEQRDSAMYRCASRAVGGTTEAFFGQGTRLTVV.

The chain uses TRBV30 and TRBJ2-5, with D maybe TRBD2 (5 bases). Germline V gene sequence: CDR1 GTSNPN, CDR2 SVGIG (reference sequence). The ends were cut back, 5 bases at V and 5 bases at J, with 12 bases in the middle. The CDR3 contains 12 residues. As DNA, the CDR3 is TGTGCCTGGGGGGTAGCGACTGAGACCCAGTACTTC. It translates to CAWGVATETQYF.

This clone has just one count. V gene TRBV11-2 combines with J gene TRBJ2-7; weak D call: TRBD2 (5 bases). V lost 4 bases, J lost 2 bases, and 15 bases lay in between. Per germline, CDR1 SGHAT and CDR2 FQNNGV. The CDR3 covers 15 residues. This CDR3 is CASSSPETKTYEQYF. CDR3 in DNA: TGTGCCAGCAGCTCCCCCGAGACTAAAACCTACGAGCAGTACTTC.

The V gene is TRBV3-1 (or the pseudogene TRBV3-2), the J gene TRBJ2-2; TRBD1 matches 10 bases. This CDR3 contains 15 residues. Trimming removed 4 bases from V and 5 bases from J; junction bases left unmatched: 4. From germline, CDR1 is LGHDT and CDR2 YNNKEL (reference sequence). Here the CDR3 reads CASSRWDRGTGELFF. In nucleotides, the CDR3 is TGTGCCAGCAGCCGATGGGACAGGGGAACCGGGGAGCTGTTTTTT.

The CDR3 DNA reads TGTGCCAGCTCACAGGGATCAACTAATGAAAAACTGTTTTTT. It is translated as CASSQGSTNEKLFF. The V and J genes are TRBV10-3 and TRBJ1-4, with D possibly TRBD1 on 6 matching bases. Germline assignment: CDR1 ENHRY and CDR2 SYGVKD. This CDR3 region has 14 residues. V dropped 10 bases and J dropped 0 bases, with 12 bases sitting between them.

This clone appeared a single time. The genes are TRBV2 and TRBJ1-1, with TRBD1 matching 10 bases. V was clipped by 8 bases and J by 3 bases; unmatched bases: 6. The CDR3 totals 14 residues. In germline, CDR1 is SNHLY, CDR2 FYNNEI. For the CDR3, the DNA is TGTGCCAGCCTGACAGGGGGCAGGGACACTGAAGCTTTCTTT. Translation gives CASLTGGRDTEAFF.

The chain combines TRBV4-1 with TRBJ1-1; possibly TRBD1 for D (5 bases). The CDR3 runs to 15 residues. V lost 5 bases and J lost 5, with 18 bases in between. Germline V lookup: CDR1 MGHRA, CDR2 YSYEKL. This CDR3 is CASSSRYRSDTEAFF. In DNA, the CDR3 is TGCGCCAGCAGCTCCCGATACAGGAGTGATACTGAAGCTTTCTTT.

This clone was counted once. This chain uses TRBV7-9 with TRBJ1-1, with unresolved D. The germline CDR1 and CDR2 sequences are SEHNR and FQNEAQ (reference sequence). V gave up 5 bases and J gave up 1 base, with 17 bases separating them. The CDR3 is made up of 16 amino acids. The CDR3 DNA is TGTGCCAGCAGCCCGCTTTCGGTCACTGAGAACACTGAAGCTTTCTTT. Protein: CASSPLSVTENTEAFF.

The chain employs TRBV3-1 (or the pseudogene TRBV3-2) and TRBJ1-6, with 7 bases identical to TRBD1. There are 14 residues in the CDR3. The J segment lost 8 bases and the V segment lost 5 bases, leaving 6 bases of the junction unmatched. Germline V gene sequence: CDR1 LGHDT, CDR2 YNNKEL (reference sequence). CDR3 in DNA: TGTGCCAGCAGCGAAACAGGGGCCCATTCACCCCTCCACTTT. It is translated as CASSETGAHSPLHF.

This chain uses TRBV3-1 (or the pseudogene TRBV3-2) with TRBJ1-3; D unclear. Germline values: CDR1 LGHDT, CDR2 YNNKEL (reference sequence). V was cut by 1 base and J by 4 bases, with 14 bases left in between. The CDR3 has 16 residues. The CDR3 nucleotides read TGTGCCAGCAGCCAAGGTGTATTTAGCGGAGGAAACACCATATATTTT. As protein: CASSQGVFSGGNTIYF.

This clone has only one observation. CDR3 protein: CASSEGGGYGYTF. The CDR3 region has the DNA TGTGCCAGCAGTGAAGGGGGGGGCTATGGCTACACCTTC. The chain is built from TRBV6-4 and TRBJ1-2; D might be TRBD1 (6 bases). V lost 3 bases and J lost 4, with 9 bases in between. Germline V gene sequence: CDR1 MRHNA, CDR2 SNTAGT. The CDR3 sequence is 13 residues long.

The chain combines TRBV10-3 with TRBJ2-5, with 10 positions matching TRBD2. V dropped 11 bases and J dropped 2; count of bases not matched to a gene: 8. Germline V gene lookup returns CDR1 ENHRY and CDR2 SYGVKD. The CDR3 spans 14 residues. The CDR3 DNA sequence: TGTGCCGCCCGACCTAGCGGGGGACAAGAGACCCAGTACTTC. Translated: CAARPSGGQETQYF.

The rearrangement links TRBV5-4 to TRBJ2-5; D is possibly TRBD1 (6 bases). With 4 bases removed from V and 2 bases from J, the gap between germline ends came to 15 bases. From germline, CDR1 is SGHNT and CDR2 YYREEE (reference sequence). The CDR3 runs 15 residues. The CDR3 reads CASSAKRDTQETQYF. The CDR3 nucleotides read TGTGCCAGCAGCGCAAAAAGGGACACGCAAGAGACCCAGTACTTC.